These 2 T cell receptor beta chains were all obtained from the same sample, sequenced in a study of T cell responses to AZD1222 COVID-19 vaccine. Clones were read by immunoSEQ multiplex PCR, and TCRdb kept only the in-frame ones, dropping some. The sample lists about 120,000 clones; around nine tenths were seen once. The material was peripheral blood, obtained on day 0 of AZD1222 vaccination. These TCRs come from an adult in good health.

CDR3 amino acids: CASRPGVAGVYEQYF. The CDR3 DNA reads TGTGCCAGCAGGCCGGGGGTAGCGGGAGTCTACGAGCAGTACTTC. The rearrangement uses TRBV28 and TRBJ2-7, with 9 bases identical to TRBD2. Germline loops: CDR1 MDHEN, CDR2 SYDVKM. The ends lost 6 bases at V and 3 bases at J; junction bases unmatched: 9. The CDR3 length is 15 residues.

V and J are TRBV28 and TRBJ1-5; D is perhaps TRBD1 (5 bases). The CDR3 covers 12 residues. Germline V gene sequence: CDR1 MDHEN, CDR2 SYDVKM. V was shortened by 7 bases and J by 5 bases, with 9 bases between the two germline ends. CDR3 region: CASTWGDQPQHF. The CDR3 DNA is TGTGCCAGCACGTGGGGGGATCAGCCCCAGCATTTT.